The source of this TCR beta chain is a study of T-cell reconstitution after alpha-beta-depleted transplantation in children (dated by TCRdb to 2016 to 2017). For the study in its entirety: The study quantitatively tracked T-cell immune reconstitution after TCRalphabeta/CD19-depleted allogeneic hematopoietic cell transplantation in children using TCR repertoire profiling.

Receptors were amplified or captured by PCR. Sequencing was carried out with an Illumina HiSeq 2500. To normalize quantification of the TCRbeta repertoire, the TCR libraries were built with molecular barcoding that relied on unique molecular identifiers. TCRdb took the public reads, trimmed them with fastp at Q25, ran MiXCR for clone calling and kept in-frame beta chains. A single entry per CDR3 protein holds the most common genes and DNA from its merged rows. The sample table contains around 500,000 distinct CDR3 sequences; only one count was recorded for about an eighth of them. Approximately 5.4% of the sample is taken by the ten largest. V gives up 1 base and J gives up 2 bases, and the segment between their germline ends measures 12 bases. The CDR3 contains 16 residues, cysteine and phenylalanine counted. The sequence is cut down to CDR3 DNA, 48 bases in frame from base 1. Via the germline V gene, CDR1 is SGHTA and CDR2 FQGNSA.

Ten or more counts support this clonotype. The clone's antigen remains unknown. There are no base qualities to consult, and no much larger clone falls within one base. Sample: PBMCs from the stem cell graft donor, taken from the stem cell graft. The receptor's source is a human donor who donated a stem cell graft to a child with combined immunodeficiency. The sequence links TRBV7-2 to TRBJ1-5; 6 matching bases give a weak D call of TRBD1. Here is the DNA: TGTGCCAGCAGCTTAGGTTCCAGGGGTGGCAATCAGCCCCAGCATTTT. Translated, it gives CASSLGSRGGNQPQHF.